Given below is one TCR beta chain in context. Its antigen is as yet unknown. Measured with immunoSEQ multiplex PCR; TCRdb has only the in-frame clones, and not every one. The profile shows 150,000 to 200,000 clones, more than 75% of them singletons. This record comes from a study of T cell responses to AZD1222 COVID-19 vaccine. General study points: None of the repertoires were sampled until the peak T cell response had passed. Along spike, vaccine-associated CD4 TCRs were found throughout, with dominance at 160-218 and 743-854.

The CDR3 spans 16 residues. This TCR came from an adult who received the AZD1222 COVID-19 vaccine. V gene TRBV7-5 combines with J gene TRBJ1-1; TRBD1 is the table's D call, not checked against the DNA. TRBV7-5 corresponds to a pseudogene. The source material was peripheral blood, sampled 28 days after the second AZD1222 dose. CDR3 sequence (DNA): TGTGCCAGAAGCCGTTCTGGGGCTGGCCTGAACACTGAAGCTTTCTTT. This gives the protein CARSRSGAGLNTEAFF.